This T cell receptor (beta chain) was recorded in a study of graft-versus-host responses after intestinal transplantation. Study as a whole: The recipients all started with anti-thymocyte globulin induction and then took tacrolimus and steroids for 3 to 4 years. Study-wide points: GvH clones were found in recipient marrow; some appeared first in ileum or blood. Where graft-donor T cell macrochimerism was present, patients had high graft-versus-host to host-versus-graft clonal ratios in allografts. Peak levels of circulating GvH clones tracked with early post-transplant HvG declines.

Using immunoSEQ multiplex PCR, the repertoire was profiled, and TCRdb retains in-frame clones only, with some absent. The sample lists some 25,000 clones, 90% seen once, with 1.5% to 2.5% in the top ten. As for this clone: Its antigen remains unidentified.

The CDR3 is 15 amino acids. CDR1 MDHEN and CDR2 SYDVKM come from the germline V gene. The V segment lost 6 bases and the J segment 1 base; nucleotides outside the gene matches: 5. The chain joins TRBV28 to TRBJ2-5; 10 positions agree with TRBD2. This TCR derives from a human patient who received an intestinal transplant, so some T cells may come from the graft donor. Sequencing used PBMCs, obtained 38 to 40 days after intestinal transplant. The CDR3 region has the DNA TGTGCCAGCAGACCACTAGCGGGGACCCAAGAGACCCAGTACTTC. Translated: CASRPLAGTQETQYF.